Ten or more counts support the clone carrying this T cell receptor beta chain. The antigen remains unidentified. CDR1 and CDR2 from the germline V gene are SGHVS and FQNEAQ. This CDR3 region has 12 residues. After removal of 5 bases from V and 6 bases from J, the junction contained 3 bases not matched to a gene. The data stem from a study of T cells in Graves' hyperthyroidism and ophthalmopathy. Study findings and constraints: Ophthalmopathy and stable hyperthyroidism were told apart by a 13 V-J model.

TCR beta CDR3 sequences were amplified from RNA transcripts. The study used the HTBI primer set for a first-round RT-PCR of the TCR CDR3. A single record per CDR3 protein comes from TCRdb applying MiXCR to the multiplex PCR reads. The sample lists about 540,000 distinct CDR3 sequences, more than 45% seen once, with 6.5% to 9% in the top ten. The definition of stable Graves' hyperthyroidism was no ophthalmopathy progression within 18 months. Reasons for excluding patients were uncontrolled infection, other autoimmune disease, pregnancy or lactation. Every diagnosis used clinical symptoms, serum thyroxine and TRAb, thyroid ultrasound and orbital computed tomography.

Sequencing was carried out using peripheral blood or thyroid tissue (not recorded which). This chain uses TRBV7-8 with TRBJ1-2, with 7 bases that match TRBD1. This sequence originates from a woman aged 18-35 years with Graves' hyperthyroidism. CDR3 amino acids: CASSMQGDGYTF. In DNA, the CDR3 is TGTGCCAGCAGCATGCAGGGGGATGGCTACACCTTC. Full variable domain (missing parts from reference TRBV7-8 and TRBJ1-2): GAGVSQSPRYKVAKRGQDVALRCDPISGHVSLFWYQQALGQGPEFLTYFQNEAQLDKSGLPSDRFFAERPEGSVSTLKIQRTQQEDSAVYLCASSMQGDGYTFGSGTRLTVV.